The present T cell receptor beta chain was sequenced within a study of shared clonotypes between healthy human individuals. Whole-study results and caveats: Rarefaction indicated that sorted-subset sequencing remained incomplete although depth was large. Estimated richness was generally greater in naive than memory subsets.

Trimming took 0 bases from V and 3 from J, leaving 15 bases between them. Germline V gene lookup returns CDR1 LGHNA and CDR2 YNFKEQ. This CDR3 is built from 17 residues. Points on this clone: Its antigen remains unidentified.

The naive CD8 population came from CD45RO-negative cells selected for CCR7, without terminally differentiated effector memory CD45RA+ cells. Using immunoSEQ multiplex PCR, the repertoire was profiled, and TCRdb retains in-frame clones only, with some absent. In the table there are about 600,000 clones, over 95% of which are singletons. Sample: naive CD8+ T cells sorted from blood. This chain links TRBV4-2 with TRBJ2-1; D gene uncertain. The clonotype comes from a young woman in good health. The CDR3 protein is CASSQDRNSQFYNEQFF. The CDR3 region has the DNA TGTGCCAGCAGCCAAGATCGGAATAGCCAGTTCTACAATGAGCAGTTCTTC.